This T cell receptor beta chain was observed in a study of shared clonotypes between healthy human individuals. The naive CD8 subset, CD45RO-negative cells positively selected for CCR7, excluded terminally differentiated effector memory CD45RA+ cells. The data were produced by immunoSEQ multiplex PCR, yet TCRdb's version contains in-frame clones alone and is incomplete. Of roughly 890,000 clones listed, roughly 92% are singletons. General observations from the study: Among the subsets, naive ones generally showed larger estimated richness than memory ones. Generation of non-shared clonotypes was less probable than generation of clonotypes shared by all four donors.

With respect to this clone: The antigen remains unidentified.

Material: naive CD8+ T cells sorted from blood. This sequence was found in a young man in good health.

The DNA of the CDR3 is TGTGCCAGCAGCTCGAGGGGAGGGAGACCGGATGAGCAGTTCTTC. The encoded protein is CASSSRGGRPDEQFF. The chain recombines TRBV7-9 with TRBJ2-1, with 7 nucleotides matching TRBD2. V shed 4 bases and J 8 bases; nucleotides not matched to a gene: 11. In germline, CDR1 is SEHNR, CDR2 FQNEAQ (reference sequence). The CDR3 runs to 15 residues.